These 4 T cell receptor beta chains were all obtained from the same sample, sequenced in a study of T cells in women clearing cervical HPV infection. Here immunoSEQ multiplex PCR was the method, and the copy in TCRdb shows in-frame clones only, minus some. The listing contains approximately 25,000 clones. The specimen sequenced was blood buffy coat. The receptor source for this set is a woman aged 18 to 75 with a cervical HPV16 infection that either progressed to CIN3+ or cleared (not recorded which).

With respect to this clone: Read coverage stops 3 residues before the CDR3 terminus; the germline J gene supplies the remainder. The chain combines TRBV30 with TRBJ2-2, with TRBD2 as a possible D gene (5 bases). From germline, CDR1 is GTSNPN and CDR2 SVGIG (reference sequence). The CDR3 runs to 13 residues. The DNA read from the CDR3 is TGTGCCTGGAGGCGAGATGACCGGGGAAAG. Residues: CAWRRDDRGK. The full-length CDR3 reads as CAWRRDDRGKLFF.

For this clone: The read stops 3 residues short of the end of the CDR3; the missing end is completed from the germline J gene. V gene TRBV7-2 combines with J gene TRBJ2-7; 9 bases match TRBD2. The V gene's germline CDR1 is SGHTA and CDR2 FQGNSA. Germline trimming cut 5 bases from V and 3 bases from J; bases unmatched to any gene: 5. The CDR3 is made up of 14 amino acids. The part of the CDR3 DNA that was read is TGTGCCAGCAGCCCTCGGACTAGCGACTACGAG. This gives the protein CASSPRTSDYE. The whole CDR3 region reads CASSPRTSDYEQYF.

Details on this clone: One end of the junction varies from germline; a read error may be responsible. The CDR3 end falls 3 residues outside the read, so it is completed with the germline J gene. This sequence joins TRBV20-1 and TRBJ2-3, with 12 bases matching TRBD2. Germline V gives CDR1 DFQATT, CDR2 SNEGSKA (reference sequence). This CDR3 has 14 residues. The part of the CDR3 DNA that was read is TGCAGTGCTACAAGACTAGCGGGAGCAGAGACG. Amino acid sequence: CSATRLAGAET. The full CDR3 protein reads CSATRLAGAETQYF.

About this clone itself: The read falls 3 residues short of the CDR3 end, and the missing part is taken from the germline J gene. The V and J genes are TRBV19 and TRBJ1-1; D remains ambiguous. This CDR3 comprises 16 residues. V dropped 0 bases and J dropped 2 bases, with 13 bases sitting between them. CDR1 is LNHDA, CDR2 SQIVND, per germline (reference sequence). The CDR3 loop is CASSIDQHRRNTEAFF. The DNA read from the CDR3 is TGTGCCAGTAGTATAGATCAACACAGACGAAACACTGAA. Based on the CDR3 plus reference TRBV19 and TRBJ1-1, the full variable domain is DGGITQSPKYLFRKEGQNVTLSCEQNLNHDAMYWYRQDPGQGLRLIYYSQIVNDFQKGDIAEGYSVSREKKESFPLTVTSAQKNPTAFYLCASSIDQHRRNTEAFFGQGTRLTVV.